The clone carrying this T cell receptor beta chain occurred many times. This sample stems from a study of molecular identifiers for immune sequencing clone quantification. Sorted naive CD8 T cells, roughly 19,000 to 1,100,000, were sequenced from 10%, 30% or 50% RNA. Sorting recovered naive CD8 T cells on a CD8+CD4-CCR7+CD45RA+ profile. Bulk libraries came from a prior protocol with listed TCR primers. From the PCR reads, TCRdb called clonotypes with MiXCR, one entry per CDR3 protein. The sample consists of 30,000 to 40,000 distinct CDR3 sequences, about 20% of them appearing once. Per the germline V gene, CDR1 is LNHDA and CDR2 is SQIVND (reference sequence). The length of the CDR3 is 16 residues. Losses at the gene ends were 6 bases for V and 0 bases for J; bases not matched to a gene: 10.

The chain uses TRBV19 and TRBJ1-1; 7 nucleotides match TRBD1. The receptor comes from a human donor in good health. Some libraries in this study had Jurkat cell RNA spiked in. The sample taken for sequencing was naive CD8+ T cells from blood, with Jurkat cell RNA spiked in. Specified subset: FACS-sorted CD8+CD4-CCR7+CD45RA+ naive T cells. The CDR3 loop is CASRTGTRGMNTEAFF. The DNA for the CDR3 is TGTGCCAGTAGGACAGGGACCCGAGGAATGAACACTGAAGCTTTCTTT.